This T cell receptor (beta chain) was captured by sequencing in a study of OX40 agonist ivuxolimab in advanced cancers. Generated by immunoSEQ multiplex PCR, the TCRdb table keeps only in-frame clones and is missing some. Here the sample spans about 46,000 clones, about 88% being singletons. Anyone with autoimmune disease history or systemic immunosuppression was excluded. Germline V gene lookup returns CDR1 LNHNV and CDR2 YYDKDF (reference sequence). The CDR3 length is 17 residues. The V and J ends lost 3 bases and 0 bases, in that order; junction bases with no gene match: 10. The chain uses TRBV15 and TRBJ1-1, with TRBD1 matching over 7 bases. The material was CD4+ or CD8+ T cells sorted from blood, obtained in a trial of the OX40 agonist ivuxolimab. The receptor was derived from an adult with an advanced solid tumor such as melanoma, head and neck, liver or kidney cancer. DNA of the CDR3: TGTGCCACCAGCAGCACCGGACAGGAACCATTGAACACTGAAGCTTTCTTT. Its protein is CATSSTGQEPLNTEAFF. Together with reference TRBV15 and TRBJ1-1, the CDR3 gives the full variable domain: DAMVIQNPRYQVTQFGKPVTLSCSQTLNHNVMYWYQQKSSQAPKLLFHYYDKDFNNEADTPDNFQSRRPNTSFCFLDIRSPGLGDTAMYLCATSSTGQEPLNTEAFFGQGTRLTVV.